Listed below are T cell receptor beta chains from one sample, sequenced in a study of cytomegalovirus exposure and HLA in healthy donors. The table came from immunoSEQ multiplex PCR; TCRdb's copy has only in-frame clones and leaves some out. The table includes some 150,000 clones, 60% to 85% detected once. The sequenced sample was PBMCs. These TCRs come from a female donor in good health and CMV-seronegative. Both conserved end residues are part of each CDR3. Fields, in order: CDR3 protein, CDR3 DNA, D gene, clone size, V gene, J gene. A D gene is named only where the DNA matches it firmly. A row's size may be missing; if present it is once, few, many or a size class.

cdr3_aa: CASRRLRDNSYEQYF; cdr3_nt: TGTGCCAGCAGACGACTACGGGACAACTCCTACGAGCAGTACTTC; d_call: NA; clone_size: NA; v_call: TRBV6-5; j_call: TRBJ2-7
cdr3_aa: CASSSAGELFF; cdr3_nt: TGTGCCAGCAGTTCAGCCGGGGAGCTGTTTTTT; d_call: NA; clone_size: NA; v_call: TRBV6-6; j_call: TRBJ2-2
cdr3_aa: CASSQGLAGRTGELFF; cdr3_nt: TGTGCCAGCAGCCAAGGGTTAGCGGGTAGAACCGGGGAGCTGTTTTTT; d_call: TRBD2; clone_size: NA; v_call: TRBV4-2; j_call: TRBJ2-2
cdr3_aa: CAIKLSGANVLTF; cdr3_nt: TGTGCCATCAAGCTCTCTGGGGCCAACGTCCTGACTTTC; d_call: NA; clone_size: once; v_call: TRBV10-3; j_call: TRBJ2-6
cdr3_aa: CASSLGTITDTQYF; cdr3_nt: TGCGCCAGCAGCTTGGGGACTATCACAGATACGCAGTATTTT; d_call: NA; clone_size: NA; v_call: TRBV5-1; j_call: TRBJ2-3
cdr3_aa: CASTPFEGDSNQPQHF; cdr3_nt: TGCGCCAGCACGCCCTTTGAGGGTGACAGCAATCAGCCCCAGCATTTT; d_call: NA; clone_size: NA; v_call: TRBV10-1; j_call: TRBJ1-5
cdr3_aa: CASSLFQASYGYTF; cdr3_nt: TGTGCCAGCAGCTTGTTTCAGGCATCCTATGGCTACACCTTC; d_call: NA; clone_size: once; v_call: TRBV7-2; j_call: TRBJ1-2
cdr3_aa: CASSSPTGAIPEAFF; cdr3_nt: TGTGCCAGCAGTAGCCCCACAGGGGCAATACCTGAAGCTTTCTTT; d_call: TRBD1; clone_size: once; v_call: TRBV27; j_call: TRBJ1-1
cdr3_aa: CASSPPMVEDEQYF; cdr3_nt: TGTGCCAGCTCACCCCCCATGGTCGAGGACGAGCAGTACTTC; d_call: NA; clone_size: NA; v_call: TRBV18; j_call: TRBJ2-7
cdr3_aa: CASSSETGNTEAFF; cdr3_nt: TGCGCCAGCAGTTCGGAGACGGGGAACACTGAAGCTTTCTTT; d_call: NA; clone_size: once; v_call: TRBV5-1; j_call: TRBJ1-1
cdr3_aa: CSVEEPAYEQYF; cdr3_nt: TGCAGCGTTGAAGAGCCAGCCTACGAGCAGTACTTC; d_call: NA; clone_size: NA; v_call: TRBV29-1; j_call: TRBJ2-7
cdr3_aa: CASSPNGGGLLFYEQYF; cdr3_nt: TGTGCCAGCAGCCCCAACGGGGGTGGACTCCTTTTCTACGAGCAGTACTTC; d_call: NA; clone_size: NA; v_call: TRBV7-9; j_call: TRBJ2-7
cdr3_aa: CASSPGGGTYNEQFF; cdr3_nt: TGTGCCAGCAGCCCCGGGGGGGGAACCTACAATGAGCAGTTCTTC; d_call: TRBD2; clone_size: NA; v_call: TRBV4-2; j_call: TRBJ2-1